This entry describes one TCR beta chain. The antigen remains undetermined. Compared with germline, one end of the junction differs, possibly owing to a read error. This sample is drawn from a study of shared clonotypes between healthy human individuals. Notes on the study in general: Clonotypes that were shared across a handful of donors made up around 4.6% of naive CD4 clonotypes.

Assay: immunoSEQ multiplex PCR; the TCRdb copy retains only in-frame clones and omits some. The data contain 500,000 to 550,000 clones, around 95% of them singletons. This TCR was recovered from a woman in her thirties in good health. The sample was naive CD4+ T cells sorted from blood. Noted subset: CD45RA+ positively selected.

Here the CDR3 reads CANSIRVNSNQPQHF. In nucleotides, the CDR3 is TGTGCCAATAGTATTAGGGTGAATAGCAATCAGCCCCAGCATTTT. The chain carries TRBV19 and TRBJ1-5; D remains unclear. The CDR3 length is 15 residues. Germline V gene data show CDR1 as LNHDA and CDR2 as SQIVND (reference sequence).